The entry below describes one T cell receptor (beta chain). Antigen unknown. The source of the sample is a study of cytomegalovirus exposure and HLA in healthy donors. The primer mix had 60 Vbeta and 13 Jbeta primers. The data were produced by immunoSEQ multiplex PCR, yet TCRdb's version contains in-frame clones alone and is incomplete. The sample includes 100,000 to 150,000 clones. This CDR3 has 14 amino acids. CDR1 is MNHEY and CDR2 is SMNVEV in the germline V gene (reference sequence). V lost 3 bases, J lost 6 bases, and 11 bases lay in between. Study-wide findings and caveats: Earlier results showed most TCR beta V segments being productive about 87% or about 30% of the time. The authors later found HLA-associated TCR beta chains more clonally expanded than equally common others. In vitro testing confirmed a few CMV-associated chains as specific for CMV antigens.

The clonotype comes from a man between 18 and 35 years old in good health and CMV-seronegative. Input material: PBMCs. The rearrangement links TRBV27 to TRBJ2-2, with D possibly matching TRBD1 (6 bases). CDR3 sequence: CASSFRQVSGELFF. The CDR3 coding sequence is TGTGCCAGCAGTTTCCGACAGGTTTCCGGGGAGCTGTTTTTT.